This TCR beta chain was sequenced for a study of blood T cell repertoires in COVID-19. Study background: The origin of the acute and convalescent COVID-19 samples was the United States, Italy and Spain.

CDR3 length: 16 residues. Trimming took 3 bases from V and 5 from J; bases not matched to a gene: 10. Germline lookup yields CDR1 SGHTA and CDR2 FQGNSA. The authors' processing: Quantification of nucleated cells was approximated via reference gene primer amplification. Only in-frame clones appear in the TCRdb table, and some are missing; sequencing was by immunoSEQ multiplex PCR. Clonal size and the V and J genes are those of that table, whereas D and trimming came from the DNA. The sample lists about 85,000 clones, 87% seen once, with almost 5.5% in the top ten. The sequencing sample was made of peripheral blood. The rearrangement links TRBV7-2 to TRBJ2-7; 10 positions match TRBD2. The sequence came from a man aged 55 to 70 with acute or convalescent COVID-19. CDR3 DNA sequence: TGTGCCAGCAGCTTCCTGAGAAGCGGGGGGGCCCACGAGCAGTACTTC. Translating it yields CASSFLRSGGAHEQYF.